The T cell receptor beta chain under discussion was sequenced for a study of regulatory T cells in long-lasting Graves disease. In this sample, this clonotype turned up many times. Its antigen is unknown. The TCR beta library used iRepertoire HTBI primers with Arm-PCR amplification of CDR3. Using its own MiXCR run on the multiplex PCR reads, TCRdb lists one record per CDR3 protein. Altogether 550,000 to 650,000 distinct CDR3 sequences are present, approximately 16% being singletons, with the ten largest covering around 12%. This sample's time point: newly diagnosed GD, antithyroid drugs for less than 3 months. TCR sequences were obtained from RNA taken from PBMCs. This CDR3 spans 16 amino acids. Between the trimmed V and J ends, which lost 1 base and 7 bases, there was a span of 19 bases. The germline V gene has CDR1 MNHEY and CDR2 SMNVEV (reference sequence). Whole-study results and caveats: Persistent Graves' patients showed reduced TCR diversity versus newly diagnosed patients.

This sample was shared with a second study, whose subject was T cells in Graves' hyperthyroidism and ophthalmopathy. That paper adds: Absent ophthalmopathy progression within 18 months defined stable Graves' hyperthyroidism.

The sequenced sample was peripheral blood mononuclear cells (PBMCs), obtained at new diagnosis, from a patient treated with antithyroid drugs. The receptor was derived from a man aged 18 to 30 with Graves disease. The chain has TRBV27 and TRBJ1-1, with D maybe TRBD1 (5 bases). CDR3 residues: CASSLLRGFEVGEAFF. As DNA, the CDR3 is TGTGCCAGCAGTTTATTGAGGGGATTTGAGGTTGGTGAAGCTTTCTTT.